These 5 T cell receptor beta chains were all obtained from the same sample, sequenced in a study of TIL therapy for anti-PD-1-resistant metastatic lung cancer. Noted time point: pre-treatment sample, taken before nivolumab and TIL therapy. The tumor samples were excised metastases, mostly pleural nodules or supraclavicular lymph nodes. The libraries were made with immunoSEQ v3. Here immunoSEQ multiplex PCR was the method, and the copy in TCRdb shows in-frame clones only, minus some. This sample has around 100,000 clones, with less than 70% found just once. The specimen was tumor tissue, collected at baseline. The source of these receptors is a person aged 25-79 years with non-small cell lung cancer.

The CDR3 DNA follows: TGTGCCAGCAGCTCCCTGAAGGGGGTATCTATCGAGCAGTACTTC. Its translation: CASSSLKGVSIEQYF. The chain employs TRBV11-2 and TRBJ2-7; possibly TRBD1 for D (6 bases). Per the germline V gene, CDR1 is SGHAT and CDR2 is FQNNGV. V was pared by 4 bases and J by 6 bases, with 19 bases between. The CDR3 extends over 15 amino acids. The whole variable domain, remainder taken from reference TRBV11-2 and TRBJ2-7, is EAGVAQSPRYKIIEKRQSVAFWCNPISGHATLYWYQQILGQGPKLLIQFQNNGVVDDSQLPKDRFSAERLKGVDSTLKIQPAKLEDSAVYLCASSSLKGVSIEQYFGPGTRLTVT.

The genes are TRBV9 and TRBJ2-3; D is possibly TRBD2 (6 bases). V was pared by 4 bases and J by 5 bases, with 8 bases between. Germline V gene data show CDR1 as SGDLS and CDR2 as YYNGEE. The CDR3 covers 12 residues. CDR3 bases: TGTGCCAGCAGCTTTAGCGGAGATACGCAGTATTTT. This codes for CASSFSGDTQYF. The full variable domain, rest sourced from reference TRBV9 and TRBJ2-3, is DSGVTQTPKHLITATGQRVTLRCSPRSGDLSVYWYQQSLDQGLQFLIQYYNGEERAKGNILERFSAQQFPDLHSELNLSSLELGDSALYFCASSFSGDTQYFGPGTRLTVL.

The genes are TRBV11-2 and TRBJ2-1; TRBD2 matches 12 bases. The J segment lost 3 bases and the V segment lost 5 bases, leaving 5 bases of the junction unmatched. Germline CDR1 and CDR2: SGHAT and FQNNGV. The CDR3 length is 16 residues. The CDR3 nucleotides read TGTGCCAGCAGCCCTTCGACTAGCGGGGGCTACAATGAGCAGTTCTTC. Translated, it gives CASSPSTSGGYNEQFF. Full variable domain (remainder filled in from reference TRBV11-2 and TRBJ2-1): EAGVAQSPRYKIIEKRQSVAFWCNPISGHATLYWYQQILGQGPKLLIQFQNNGVVDDSQLPKDRFSAERLKGVDSTLKIQPAKLEDSAVYLCASSPSTSGGYNEQFFGPGTRLTVL.

V usage is TRBV6-5 and J usage is TRBJ2-7; 7 bases map to TRBD1. CDR1 and CDR2 from the germline V gene are MNHEY and SVGAGI. CDR3 size: 15 residues. The J segment lost 5 bases and the V segment lost 0 bases, leaving 7 bases of the junction unmatched. The CDR3 loop reads CASSYSTGASNEQYF. CDR3 sequence (DNA): TGTGCCAGCAGTTACTCAACAGGGGCATCCAACGAGCAGTACTTC.

This clone appeared a single time. J is TRBJ2-7 and V is TRBV15, with TRBD2 as a possible D gene (5 bases). Trimming left V 1 base short and J 7 bases short, with 17 bases between. The CDR3 contains 15 residues. Germline assignment: CDR1 LNHNV and CDR2 YYDKDF (reference sequence). The CDR3 loop is CATSRGAAGSQEQYF. CDR3 sequence (DNA): TGTGCCACCAGCAGAGGAGCGGCAGGATCACAGGAGCAGTACTTC.